Listed below are T cell receptor beta chains from one sample, sequenced in a study of lymphopenia after photon versus proton radiotherapy. Assay used: immunoSEQ multiplex PCR; TCRdb lists only in-frame clones, some missing. Among about 24,000 clones listed, approximately 84% were seen once. The material sequenced was peripheral blood, taken from a patient treated with photon-based radiotherapy. These receptors were taken from a man in his forties with gastric cancer. CDR3s include the opening cysteine and the closing phenylalanine or tryptophan. A D gene is named only where the DNA matches it firmly. Where a row states a size, it is once, few, many or the class of an expanded clone; other rows omit it.

cdr3_aa,cdr3_nt,j_call,clone_size,d_call,v_call
CASSQGASFGTDTQYF,TGCGCCAGCAGCCAAGGGGCTAGCTTCGGCACAGATACGCAGTATTTT,TRBJ2-3,-,-,TRBV4-1
CASRASGGANPGNTIYF,TGTGCCAGCAGGGCTTCGGGAGGGGCGAACCCTGGAAACACCATATATTTT,TRBJ1-3,-,-,TRBV28
CASSHTSTPFNEQYF,TGTGCCAGCAGTCATACTAGCACCCCCTTCAACGAGCAGTACTTC,TRBJ2-7,-,-,TRBV2
CASTPSVPLSPVTQYF,TGTGCCAGCACCCCAAGTGTACCTCTCTCGCCCGTAACGCAGTATTTT,TRBJ2-3,-,-,TRBV4-2
CASSASVGPEEQFF,TGTGCCAGCAGCGCCAGCGTGGGGCCGGAGGAGCAGTTCTTC,TRBJ2-1,once,-,TRBV9
CASSSMDGLNTEAFF,TGTGCCAGCAGCTCCATGGACGGGCTGAACACTGAAGCTTTCTTT,TRBJ1-1,-,-,TRBV11-2
CATSRAQGGPTDTQYF,TGTGCCACCAGCAGAGCCCAGGGGGGGCCTACAGATACGCAGTATTTT,TRBJ2-3,-,-,TRBV15
CAWKTGSYGYTF,TGTGCCTGGAAAACAGGGAGCTATGGCTACACCTTC,TRBJ1-2,-,-,TRBV30
CASSRLGAGDNQPQHF,TGTGCCAGTAGTAGACTGGGGGCAGGGGACAATCAGCCCCAGCATTTT,TRBJ1-5,-,-,TRBV19
CASSVDGGAGDTQYF,TGTGCCAGCAGCGTAGATGGGGGCGCCGGAGATACGCAGTATTTT,TRBJ2-3,-,-,TRBV9
CASSLGEGEFYEQFF,TGTGCTAGCAGCTTAGGGGAAGGGGAGTTTTATGAGCAGTTCTTC,TRBJ2-1,-,-,TRBV7-7
CASSPAPYRGRGNQPQHF,TGTGCCAGCAGCCCTGCACCCTACAGGGGGCGAGGCAATCAGCCCCAGCATTTT,TRBJ1-5,-,TRBD1,TRBV7-2
CASSPAVYGAEPKETQYF,TGTGCCAGCTCACCCGCCGTCTATGGGGCGGAACCGAAAGAGACCCAGTACTTC,TRBJ2-5,-,-,TRBV18
CASSPPTLPHGQGRWKNIQYF,TGTGCCAGCTCACCGCCAACCCTTCCCCATGGACAGGGGAGGTGGAAAAACATTCAGTACTTC,TRBJ2-4,-,TRBD1,TRBV18
CASSLGQVYQETQYF,TGTGCCAGTAGTCTAGGACAGGTCTACCAAGAGACCCAGTACTTC,TRBJ2-5,-,TRBD1,TRBV19
CASSPKMWQPNQPQHF,TGTGCCAGCAGTCCGAAAATGTGGCAACCTAATCAGCCCCAGCATTTT,TRBJ1-5,-,-,TRBV28
CAWSHEKLFF,TGTGCCTGGAGTCATGAAAAACTGTTTTTT,TRBJ1-4,-,-,TRBV30
CASSLITGLGTEAFF,TGTGCCAGCTCGCTAATTACAGGGCTTGGCACTGAAGCTTTCTTT,TRBJ1-1,-,-,TRBV18
CASSPTGGAGGEQFF,TGTGCCAGCAGTCCCACGGGGGGGGCCGGGGGTGAGCAGTTCTTC,TRBJ2-1,-,TRBD2,TRBV27
CASSEQPRGNQPQHF,TGCGCCAGCAGCGAACAACCACGGGGCAATCAGCCCCAGCATTTT,TRBJ1-5,few,-,TRBV5-1
CAISATGVNKKLFF,TGTGCCATCAGTGCGACAGGGGTTAATAAAAAACTGTTTTTT,TRBJ1-4,-,TRBD1,TRBV10-3
CASSQVFQSNEQFF,TGCGCCAGCAGCCAAGTATTTCAGAGCAATGAGCAGTTCTTC,TRBJ2-1,-,-,TRBV4-1
CASSQVGQGKYGYTF,TGCGCCAGCAGCCAAGTCGGACAGGGGAAATATGGCTACACCTTC,TRBJ1-2,-,TRBD1,TRBV4-1
CASRAATGELFF,TGTGCCAGCAGGGCGGCCACCGGGGAGCTGTTTTTT,TRBJ2-2,-,-,TRBV28
CASSLYGTNVLTF,TGTGCCAGCAGCTTATACGGGACCAACGTCCTGACTTTC,TRBJ2-6,-,-,TRBV7-2
CATQKGQLEAYEQYF,TGTGCCACCCAAAAGGGCCAACTTGAGGCCTACGAGCAGTACTTC,TRBJ2-7,-,-,TRBV10-3
CASSQAGLAGNEQYF,TGCGCCAGCAGCCAAGCGGGTCTAGCGGGGAACGAGCAGTACTTC,TRBJ2-7,-,TRBD2,TRBV4-1
CASSRAGGAQETQYF,TGTGCCAGCAGCCGAGCGGGGGGCGCCCAAGAGACCCAGTACTTC,TRBJ2-5,-,TRBD2,TRBV7-2
CASSSRGAGARPYEQYF,TGCGCCAGCAGCTCCAGGGGGGCGGGGGCGAGACCCTACGAGCAGTACTTC,TRBJ2-7,-,-,TRBV5-1
CASSPGRRGLFYGYTF,TGTGCCAGCAGCCCAGGACGCAGGGGGCTATTCTATGGCTACACCTTC,TRBJ1-2,-,TRBD1,TRBV11-1
CASSLGGIQPQHF,TGTGCCAGCAGCTTGGGCGGGATTCAGCCCCAGCATTTT,TRBJ1-5,-,-,TRBV5-5
CASSPEGADTQYF,TGTGCCAGCAGCCCGGAGGGGGCAGATACGCAGTATTTT,TRBJ2-3,-,-,TRBV5-4
CASSPGDRVYGYTF,TGTGCCAGCAGCCCCGGGGACAGGGTCTATGGCTACACCTTC,TRBJ1-2,-,TRBD1,TRBV5-8
CASSQETGTSPLHF,TGCGCCAGCAGCCAGGAGACAGGGACCTCACCCCTCCACTTT,TRBJ1-6,-,TRBD1,TRBV4-3
CASSFQPGQSSGNTIYF,TGCGCCAGCAGCTTCCAGCCGGGACAGAGCTCTGGAAACACCATATATTTT,TRBJ1-3,-,TRBD1,TRBV5-1
CASSGQENYGYTF,TGTGCCAGCAGTGGACAGGAGAACTATGGCTACACCTTC,TRBJ1-2,-,-,TRBV2
CSAQTGEKAEAFF,TGCAGCGCCCAGACCGGGGAAAAGGCTGAAGCTTTCTTT,TRBJ1-1,-,-,TRBV29-1
CASSQPAYEQYF,TGTGCCAGCAGCCAGCCTGCCTACGAGCAGTACTTC,TRBJ2-7,-,-,TRBV5-5
CASSLGATTEAFF,TGTGCCAGCAGCTTAGGGGCGACTACTGAAGCTTTCTTT,TRBJ1-1,large,-,TRBV7-9
CASSPDRRREQYF,TGTGCCAGCAGCCCTGATCGGCGCCGGGAGCAGTACTTC,TRBJ2-7,once,-,TRBV7-3
CASSLDGVVAFF,TGTGCCAGCAGCTTGGACGGGGTGGTAGCTTTCTTT,TRBJ1-1,-,-,TRBV5-4
CASSDLGKGESDTQYF,TGTGCCAGCAGTGACCTCGGGAAGGGGGAATCAGATACGCAGTATTTT,TRBJ2-3,medium-sized,-,TRBV2
CASSFSTGSYEQYF,TGTGCCAGCAGCTTTTCGACAGGAAGCTACGAGCAGTACTTC,TRBJ2-7,-,-,TRBV7-2
CASSPRGYEQYF,TGTGCCAGCTCACCCAGGGGTTACGAGCAGTACTTC,TRBJ2-7,-,-,TRBV18
CASSLVGSGQYF,TGTGCCAGCAGCTTAGTTGGGAGTGGCCAGTACTTC,TRBJ2-5,few,-,TRBV7-9
CASSEWAGGFTEAFF,TGTGCCAGCAGTGAATGGGCAGGGGGCTTCACTGAAGCTTTCTTT,TRBJ1-1,-,TRBD1,TRBV6-1
CASSRGQGDGYTF,TGTGCCAGCTCACGGGGACAGGGGGACGGCTACACCTTC,TRBJ1-2,-,TRBD1,TRBV18
CSLGQPDTQYF,TGCAGTCTTGGACAGCCAGATACGCAGTATTTT,TRBJ2-3,-,-,TRBV20-1
CASSSQLRDTQYF,TGTGCCAGCAGCTCCCAACTACGAGATACGCAGTATTTT,TRBJ2-3,-,-,TRBV7-9
CASSPRQGGASESEAFF,TGCGCCAGCAGCCCCCGTCAGGGGGGCGCGAGTGAATCTGAAGCTTTCTTT,TRBJ1-1,-,TRBD1,TRBV5-1